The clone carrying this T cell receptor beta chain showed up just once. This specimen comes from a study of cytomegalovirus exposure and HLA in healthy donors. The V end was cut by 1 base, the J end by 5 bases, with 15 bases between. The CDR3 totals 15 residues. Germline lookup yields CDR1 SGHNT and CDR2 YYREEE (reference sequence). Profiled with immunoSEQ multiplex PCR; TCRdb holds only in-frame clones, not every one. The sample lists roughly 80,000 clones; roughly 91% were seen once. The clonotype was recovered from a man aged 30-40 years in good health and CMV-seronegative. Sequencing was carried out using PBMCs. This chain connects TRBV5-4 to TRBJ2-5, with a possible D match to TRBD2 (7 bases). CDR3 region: CASSLRGGRWETQYF. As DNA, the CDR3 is TGTGCCAGCAGCTTGAGGGGGGGCCGTTGGGAGACCCAGTACTTC.